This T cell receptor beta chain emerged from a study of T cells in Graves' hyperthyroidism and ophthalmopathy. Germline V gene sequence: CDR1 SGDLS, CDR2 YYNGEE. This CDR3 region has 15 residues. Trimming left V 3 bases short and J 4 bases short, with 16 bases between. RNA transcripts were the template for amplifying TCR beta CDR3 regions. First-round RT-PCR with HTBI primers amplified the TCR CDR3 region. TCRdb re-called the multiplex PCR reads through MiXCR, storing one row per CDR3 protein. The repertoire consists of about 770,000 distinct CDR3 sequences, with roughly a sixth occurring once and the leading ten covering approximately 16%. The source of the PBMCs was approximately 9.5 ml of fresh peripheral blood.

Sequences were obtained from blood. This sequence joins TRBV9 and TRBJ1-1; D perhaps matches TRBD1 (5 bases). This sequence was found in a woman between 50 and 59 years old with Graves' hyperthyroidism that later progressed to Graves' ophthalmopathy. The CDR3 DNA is TGTGCCAGCAGCGACCCCTCCGGGGACCTCACTGAAGCTTTCTTT. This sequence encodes CASSDPSGDLTEAFF.